These 13 T cell receptor beta chains originate from one sample sequenced in a study of shared clonotypes between healthy human individuals. Assay: immunoSEQ multiplex PCR; the TCRdb copy retains only in-frame clones and omits some. The table lists about 1.5 million clones, approximately 98% of them singletons. What was sequenced was naive CD4+ T cells sorted from blood. Sample subset: CD45RA+ positively selected. All receptors derive from a man under 40 in good health.

The chain has TRBV27 and TRBJ2-7; 9 bases agree with TRBD1. Trimming removed 5 bases from V and 0 bases from J; junction bases left unmatched: 2. The CDR3 is 14 residues long. From germline, CDR1 is MNHEY and CDR2 SMNVEV (reference sequence). The CDR3: CASSKTGGSYEQYF. CDR3 in DNA: TGTGCCAGCAGTAAGACAGGGGGCTCCTACGAGCAGTACTTC.

J is TRBJ2-1 and V is TRBV28; TRBD1 or TRBD2 may be the D gene (5 bases each). The germline V gene has CDR1 MDHEN and CDR2 SYDVKM. This CDR3 region has 15 residues. The V end was cut by 5 bases, the J end by 6 bases, with 17 bases between. The chain's CDR3 is CASSPEGIRINEQFF. The CDR3 coding sequence is TGTGCCAGCAGTCCCGAGGGGATCAGAATCAATGAGCAGTTCTTC.

V and J are TRBV25-1 and TRBJ2-6; no reliable D call. This CDR3 contains 16 residues. V was trimmed by 4 bases and J by 5 bases, leaving 15 bases between them. From germline, CDR1 is MGHDK and CDR2 SYGVNS. The DNA of the CDR3 is TGTGCCAGCAGTGTCTCGACACAAAGTCGGGCCAACGTCCTGACTTTC. Its translation: CASSVSTQSRANVLTF.

This sequence joins TRBV19 and TRBJ1-1; possibly TRBD1 for D (6 bases). Germline V gene lookup returns CDR1 LNHDA and CDR2 SQIVND (reference sequence). CDR3 length: 15 residues. Trimming pared 8 bases from V and 5 bases from J, leaving 21 bases between. The CDR3 sequence is CASGNLQGQGTEAFF. CDR3 bases: TGTGCCAGTGGAAACCTGCAGGGGCAGGGGACTGAAGCTTTCTTT.

The chain uses TRBV28 and TRBJ2-7; D is perhaps TRBD1 (5 bases). Germline-derived CDR1 and CDR2 are MDHEN and SYDVKM. The CDR3 consists of 13 residues. Trimming shortened V by 6 bases and J by 1 base, and 10 bases separated the two germline ends. Written as DNA, the CDR3 is TGTGCCAGCAGAACCCAGGGTTCCTACGAGCAGTACTTC. Protein sequence: CASRTQGSYEQYF.

This rearrangement joins TRBV7-3 to TRBJ2-2; maybe TRBD2 (6 bases). This CDR3 contains 19 residues. The V end lost 1 base, the J end lost 7 bases, and 25 bases lay between the germline ends. CDR1 SGHTA and CDR2 FQGTGA come from the germline V gene. DNA for the CDR3: TGTGCCAGCAGCTTAATGATATCTAGCCCCATCGGAGGGGTCGGGGAGCTGTTTTTT. It specifies CASSLMISSPIGGVGELFF.

This sequence joins TRBV5-1 and TRBJ1-5, with D unclear. This CDR3 is built from 14 residues. V was clipped by 2 bases and J by 2 bases, with 8 bases between them. The V gene's germline CDR1 is SGHRS and CDR2 YFSETQ. The CDR3 DNA sequence: TGCGCCAGCAGCTTCTTGGGCGGCAATCAGCCCCAGCATTTT. This gives the protein CASSFLGGNQPQHF.

The CDR3 here is CASSPGSGAAYGYTF. The CDR3 nucleotides read TGTGCCAGCTCACCAGGATCTGGGGCAGCCTATGGCTACACCTTC. The genes are TRBV18 and TRBJ1-2, with D possibly TRBD1 on 5 matching bases. The V end was cut by 2 bases, the J end by 4 bases, with 14 bases between. CDR1 is KGHSH, CDR2 LQKENI, per germline. This CDR3 comprises 15 residues.

Remarks on this clone: The sample contains more than one DNA sequence encoding this CDR3. The chain has TRBV6-5 and TRBJ2-7; TRBD1 agrees at 9 bases. The trim removed 1 base at V and 6 bases at J, leaving 7 bases unmatched. Germline V gene data show CDR1 as MNHEY and CDR2 as SVGAGI. The length of the CDR3 is 15 residues. The CDR3 here is CASSYFGTGLGEQYF. CDR3 nucleotide sequence: TGTGCCAGCAGTTACTTCGGGACAGGGTTGGGCGAGCAGTACTTC.

This chain uses TRBV18 with TRBJ2-7; 7 bases map to TRBD1. J was trimmed by 4 bases and V by 2 bases; bases with no gene match: 8. Germline CDR1 KGHSH, CDR2 LQKENI. The CDR3 is 15 residues long. The CDR3 region has the DNA TGTGCCAGCTCACCAAACAGGGGACAAGTATACGAGCAGTACTTC. It translates to CASSPNRGQVYEQYF.

CDR3: CASSKEGGFGVIFDEQFF. CDR3 DNA: TGTGCCAGCAGCAAAGAGGGAGGGTTTGGGGTAATTTTTGATGAGCAGTTCTTC. The V and J genes are TRBV21-1 and TRBJ2-1; TRBD2, the table's D call, lacks a check against the DNA. TRBV21-1 is reported as a pseudogene. This CDR3 spans 18 amino acids.

This clone showed up just once. The gene calls are TRBV5-1 and TRBJ2-1; 9 nucleotides line up with TRBD2. V lost 2 bases, J lost 7 bases, and 7 bases stayed unmatched. There are 15 residues in the CDR3. Germline loops: CDR1 SGHRS, CDR2 YFSETQ. The CDR3 nucleotides read TGCGCCAGCAGCTTTAGCGGGAGTGCACCAAATGAGCAGTTCTTC. It encodes CASSFSGSAPNEQFF. Drawing the rest from reference TRBV5-1 and TRBJ2-1, the complete variable domain is KAGVTQTPRYLIKTRGQQVTLSCSPISGHRSVSWYQQTPGQGLQFLFEYFSETQRNKGNFPGRFSGRQFSNSRSEMNVSTLELGDSALYLCASSFSGSAPNEQFFGPGTRLTVL.

This rearrangement joins TRBV7-3 to TRBJ2-2; D gene unclear. This CDR3 is 14 amino acids long. V lost 2 bases, J lost 2 bases, and 6 bases lay in between. The germline CDR1 and CDR2 sequences are SGHTA and FQGTGA. This CDR3 is CASSLLRNTGELFF. CDR3 in DNA: TGTGCCAGCAGCTTACTGCGTAACACCGGGGAGCTGTTTTTT.